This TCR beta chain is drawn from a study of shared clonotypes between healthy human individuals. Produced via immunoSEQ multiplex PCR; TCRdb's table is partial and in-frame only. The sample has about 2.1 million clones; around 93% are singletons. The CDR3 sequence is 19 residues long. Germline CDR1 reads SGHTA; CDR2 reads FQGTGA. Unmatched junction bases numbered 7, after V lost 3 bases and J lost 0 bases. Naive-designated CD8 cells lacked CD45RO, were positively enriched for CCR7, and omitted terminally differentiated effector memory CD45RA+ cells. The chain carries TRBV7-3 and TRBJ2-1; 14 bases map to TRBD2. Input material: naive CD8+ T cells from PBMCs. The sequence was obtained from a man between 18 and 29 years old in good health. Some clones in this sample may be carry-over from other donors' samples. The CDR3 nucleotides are TGTGCCAGCAGCTTGACTAGCGGGAGGGCCGGAAGCTCCTACAATGAGCAGTTCTTC. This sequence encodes CASSLTSGRAGSSYNEQFF.